The 30 T cell receptor beta chains reported below all come from one sample, sequenced in a study of blood T cell repertoires in COVID-19 (dated by TCRdb to 2019 to 2021). The receptor library was made with the immunoSEQ multiplex PCR assay. TCRdb re-hosts the immuneACCESS table, in-frame sequences only. Its copies lack some clones; in the studies checked, an unresolved V gene accounts for under half of them, and the cause for the rest is not known. In this sample the table shows 15,000 to 20,000 clones, roughly nine tenths of which occur a single time. Together, the top ten hold 7.9% of the sample. The sample taken for sequencing was peripheral blood. These receptors all come from a human donor with active COVID-19. The donor label of this sample is uncertain.

The chain employs TRBV7-2 and TRBJ2-7; D remains unclear. Germline V gene sequence: CDR1 SGHTA, CDR2 FQGNSA. Between the trimmed V and J ends, which lost 5 bases and 4 bases, there was a span of 9 bases. The CDR3 is 12 amino acids. The CDR3 protein is CASSVDLYEQYF. The CDR3 DNA follows: TGTGCCAGCAGCGTCGACTTGTACGAGCAGTACTTC.

DNA of the CDR3: TGTGCCACCAGTGATAGGTCGCAGGGAGCCAAAAACATTCAGTACTTC. This translates into CATSDRSQGAKNIQYF. The chain employs TRBV24-1 and TRBJ2-4; D might be TRBD1 (5 bases). The CDR3 sequence is 16 residues long. Germline lookup yields CDR1 KGHDR and CDR2 SFDVKD. Trimming pared 3 bases from V and 0 bases from J, leaving 11 bases between.

In this sample, this clone turned up once. J is TRBJ2-7 and V is TRBV6-2 or TRBV6-3; perhaps TRBD2 as D (7 bases). This CDR3 has 15 amino acids. CDR1 is MNHEY and CDR2 is SVGEGT in the germline V gene. Trimming shortened V by 5 bases and J by 5 bases, and 19 bases separated the two germline ends. The CDR3 here is CASSRRAGHPNEQYF. Written as DNA, the CDR3 is TGTGCCAGCAGTAGAAGAGCGGGACACCCAAACGAGCAGTACTTC.

The chain joins TRBV7-9 to TRBJ2-3, with 8 bases fitting TRBD1. The CDR3 totals 15 residues. Losses at the gene ends were 5 bases for V and 1 base for J; bases not matched to a gene: 5. Looked up from germline, CDR1 is SEHNR and CDR2 is FQNEAQ (reference sequence). This chain's CDR3 is CASSPGQGGTDTQYF. The CDR3 region has the DNA TGTGCCAGCAGCCCCGGACAGGGAGGCACAGATACGCAGTATTTT.

This sequence joins TRBV5-1 and TRBJ2-4, with D tentatively TRBD2 (5 bases). Trimming shortened V by 4 bases and J by 7 bases, and 12 bases separated the two germline ends. The CDR3 totals 13 residues. The germline V gene has CDR1 SGHRS and CDR2 YFSETQ. CDR3 loop: CASSTGGVNIQYF. The CDR3 DNA follows: TGCGCCAGCAGCACCGGAGGTGTGAACATTCAGTACTTC.

The chain combines TRBV13 with TRBJ1-4, with a possible D match to TRBD1 (5 bases). The germline CDR1 and CDR2 sequences are PRHDT and FYEKMQ (reference sequence). The CDR3 runs 15 residues. V was trimmed by 5 bases and J by 4 bases, leaving 14 bases between them. As DNA, the CDR3 is TGTGCCAGCAGCGTATCTCCAGGGCTTAATGAAAAACTGTTTTTT. It codes for CASSVSPGLNEKLFF. Full variable domain (rest looked up from reference TRBV13 and TRBJ1-4): AAGVIQSPRHLIKEKRETATLKCYPIPRHDTVYWYQQGPGQDPQFLISFYEKMQSDKGSIPDRFSAQQFSDYHSELNMSSLELGDSALYFCASSVSPGLNEKLFFGSGTQLSVL.

The J gene is TRBJ2-5, the V gene TRBV3-1 (or the pseudogene TRBV3-2); a weak D match, TRBD1 (6 bases). CDR1 LGHDT and CDR2 YNNKEL come from the germline V gene (reference sequence). This CDR3 region has 14 residues. V dropped 5 bases and J dropped 2 bases, with 12 bases sitting between them. The CDR3 spells CASSTTGAQETQYF. In DNA form, the CDR3 reads TGTGCCAGCAGCACGACAGGTGCACAAGAGACCCAGTACTTC.

This clone was picked up one time. The rearrangement links TRBV7-8 to TRBJ2-5, with 12 bases matching TRBD1. V lost 6 bases, J lost 1 base, and 12 bases stayed unmatched. The V gene's germline CDR1 is SGHVS and CDR2 FQNEAQ. CDR3 length: 18 residues. The CDR3 DNA reads TGTGCCAGCAGACAACCCTACCGGGACAGGGGGCTCCAAGAGACCCAGTACTTC. This translates into CASRQPYRDRGLQETQYF. The full variable domain, rest sourced from reference TRBV7-8 and TRBJ2-5, is GAGVSQSPRYKVAKRGQDVALRCDPISGHVSLFWYQQALGQGPEFLTYFQNEAQLDKSGLPSDRFFAERPEGSVSTLKIQRTQQEDSAVYLCASRQPYRDRGLQETQYFGPGTRLLVL.

This chain links TRBV11-2 with TRBJ2-7; D perhaps matches TRBD2 (6 bases). Germline CDR1 and CDR2: SGHAT and FQNNGV. V was cut by 2 bases and J by 5 bases, with 16 bases left in between. This CDR3 contains 15 residues. The CDR3 DNA is TGTGCCAGCAGCTTAACGCGGGGAAGGGGTGACGAGCAGTACTTC. This translates into CASSLTRGRGDEQYF.

The chain joins TRBV29-1 to TRBJ1-2; TRBD1 matches at 10 bases. V was clipped by 5 bases and J by 7 bases; unmatched bases: 4. The CDR3 totals 12 residues. Germline CDR1 reads SQVTM; CDR2 reads ANQGSEA. CDR3 sequence reads: CSVMTGGTGYTF. DNA for the CDR3: TGCAGCGTTATGACAGGGGGCACTGGCTACACCTTC.

The V and J genes are TRBV11-3 and TRBJ2-5, with 9 bases matching TRBD2. V trimming: 5 bases; J trimming: 5 bases; junction bases outside the gene matches: 15. Looked up from germline, CDR1 is SGHNT and CDR2 is YENEEA. The CDR3 loop spans 17 amino acids. CDR3 region: CASSPDRRGRAWETQYF. The CDR3 nucleotides are TGTGCCAGCAGCCCCGACCGGCGCGGGAGGGCCTGGGAGACCCAGTACTTC.

This chain connects TRBV4-3 to TRBJ1-2, with D possibly TRBD1 on 6 matching bases. V dropped 0 bases and J dropped 4 bases, with 9 bases sitting between them. The CDR3 extends over 14 amino acids. Germline V gives CDR1 LGHNA, CDR2 YSLEER. The CDR3 DNA reads as TGCGCCAGCAGCCAAGATAGGGGGACCTATGGCTACACCTTC. Translation gives CASSQDRGTYGYTF.

This chain joins TRBV11-2 and TRBJ2-7; 10 positions match TRBD2. The length of the CDR3 is 16 residues. V lost 5 bases to trimming and J lost 3 bases; unmatched junction nucleotides: 10. Germline-derived CDR1 and CDR2 are SGHAT and FQNNGV. The CDR3 DNA is TGTGCCAGCAGCATAAATAGCGGGAGGAATAACTACGAGCAGTACTTC. This codes for CASSINSGRNNYEQYF.

J is TRBJ2-5 and V is TRBV11-3; 9 bases are shared with TRBD2. V shed 5 bases and J 5 bases; nucleotides not matched to a gene: 12. The length of the CDR3 is 16 residues. Germline loops: CDR1 SGHNT, CDR2 YENEEA. The DNA for the CDR3 is TGTGCCAGCAGCGCGGGGGGGGTAACGTTGTCGGAGACCCAGTACTTC. Encoded protein: CASSAGGVTLSETQYF.

The chain uses TRBV5-5 and TRBJ2-7; perhaps TRBD1 as D (5 bases). The V and J ends lost 1 base and 9 bases respectively, with 20 bases between them. The CDR3 runs 15 residues. Germline CDR1 reads SGHKS; CDR2 reads YYEKEE (reference sequence). The CDR3 DNA reads TGTGCCAGCAGCTTGTACCAGGGTACTGGTGTCGCGCAGTACTTC. It translates to CASSLYQGTGVAQYF.

The rearrangement joins TRBV11-2 to TRBJ2-7; unclear D gene. CDR1 is SGHAT and CDR2 is FQNNGV in the germline V gene. Trimming took 5 bases from V and 4 from J, leaving 15 bases between them. The CDR3 runs 14 residues. CDR3 coding DNA: TGTGCCAGCAGCCACAATAATCGAAAGTACGAGCAGTACTTC. This gives the protein CASSHNNRKYEQYF. The full variable domain, with the rest looked up from reference TRBV11-2 and TRBJ2-7, is EAGVAQSPRYKIIEKRQSVAFWCNPISGHATLYWYQQILGQGPKLLIQFQNNGVVDDSQLPKDRFSAERLKGVDSTLKIQPAKLEDSAVYLCASSHNNRKYEQYFGPGTRLTVT.

This chain uses TRBV9 with TRBJ2-1; D possibly corresponds to TRBD1 (5 bases). CDR1 and CDR2 (germline): SGDLS, YYNGEE. This CDR3 has 16 residues. V was trimmed by 3 bases and J by 2 bases, leaving 15 bases between them. The DNA for the CDR3 is TGTGCCAGCAGCGCCGGTTTTAGACAGCCCTACAATGAGCAGTTCTTC. Protein sequence: CASSAGFRQPYNEQFF.

The chain joins TRBV24-1 to TRBJ2-1; 13 bases agree with TRBD2. The CDR3 is 16 residues long. Germline V lookup: CDR1 KGHDR, CDR2 SFDVKD. J lost 8 bases, V lost 3 bases, and 6 bases had no gene match. CDR3 in DNA: TGTGCCACCAGTGATCGACCGGGACTAGCGGGATATGAGCAGTTCTTC. Protein: CATSDRPGLAGYEQFF.

This chain's CDR3 is CASSFRAGTYGYTF. The DNA of the CDR3 is TGTGCCAGCAGCTTTAGAGCGGGGACCTATGGCTACACCTTC. The rearrangement links TRBV7-9 to TRBJ1-2; perhaps TRBD1 as D (5 bases). Between the trimmed V and J ends, which lost 3 bases and 4 bases, there was a span of 12 bases. Germline CDR1 is SEHNR and CDR2 is FQNEAQ (reference sequence). The CDR3 is 14 residues long.

The V and J genes are TRBV5-1 and TRBJ1-2, with D maybe TRBD1 (6 bases). With 1 base removed from V and 3 bases from J, the gap between germline ends came to 13 bases. CDR1 and CDR2 from the germline V gene are SGHRS and YFSETQ. The length of the CDR3 is 15 residues. The CDR3 DNA reads as TGCGCCAGCAGCTTGAACGGACAGTTCCACTATGGCTACACCTTC. This encodes CASSLNGQFHYGYTF.

This sequence joins TRBV30 and TRBJ2-7; D may be TRBD1 (6 bases). The CDR3 sequence is 11 residues long. V lost 5 bases, J lost 2 bases, and 7 bases lay in between. The V gene's germline CDR1 is GTSNPN and CDR2 SVGIG (reference sequence). The CDR3 region is CAWGQTYEQYF. Here the CDR3 DNA reads TGTGCCTGGGGACAGACCTACGAGCAGTACTTC.

The chain recombines TRBV5-1 with TRBJ2-2, with D possibly matching TRBD2 (5 bases). Germline values: CDR1 SGHRS, CDR2 YFSETQ. The V and J ends lost 3 bases and 4 bases respectively, with 13 bases between them. The CDR3 loop spans 15 amino acids. This CDR3 is CASSSLSGFTGELFF. The CDR3 coding sequence is TGCGCCAGCAGCTCCTTGAGCGGCTTCACCGGGGAGCTGTTTTTT.

The chain joins TRBV4-3 to TRBJ2-7; D might be TRBD1 (5 bases). With 0 bases removed from V and 2 bases from J, the gap between germline ends came to 11 bases. This CDR3 is built from 15 residues. Germline-derived CDR1 and CDR2 are LGHNA and YSLEER. The CDR3 sequence: CASSQDHAGPYEQYF. DNA for the CDR3: TGCGCCAGCAGCCAAGATCATGCAGGGCCCTACGAGCAGTACTTC.

The chain links TRBV6-1 to TRBJ1-1, with TRBD1 identical over 10 bases. Per germline, CDR1 MNHNS and CDR2 SASEGT. The CDR3 has 16 amino acids. V dropped 4 bases and J dropped 7; count of bases not matched to a gene: 12. The CDR3 here is CASSAVFGTGDLEAFF. In DNA, the CDR3 is TGTGCCAGCAGTGCAGTTTTCGGGACAGGGGATCTTGAAGCTTTCTTT.

The rearrangement uses TRBV6-6 and TRBJ2-7; a weak D match, TRBD1 (6 bases). Germline-derived CDR1 and CDR2 are MNHNY and SVGAGI (reference sequence). This CDR3 region has 13 residues. The ends were cut back, 4 bases at V and 6 bases at J, with 13 bases in the middle. The CDR3 DNA reads TGTGCCAGCAGTTTAAACAGGGTATTCGAGCAGTACTTC. Residues: CASSLNRVFEQYF.

The chain uses TRBV7-9 and TRBJ2-5; TRBD2 might be the D (6 bases). Trimming removed 0 bases from V and 3 bases from J, with 11 bases in between. The CDR3 has 15 amino acids. Germline V CDR1 and CDR2: SEHNR, FQNEAQ (reference sequence). CDR3 amino acids: CASSLATGVEETQYF. The CDR3 bases are TGTGCCAGCAGCTTAGCAACGGGAGTAGAAGAGACCCAGTACTTC.

The V gene is TRBV6-6, the J gene TRBJ2-7; 7 nucleotides match TRBD2. Germline lookup yields CDR1 MNHNY and CDR2 SVGAGI (reference sequence). This CDR3 is built from 16 residues. V gave up 0 bases and J gave up 3 bases; unmatched junction bases: 8. CDR3 sequence (DNA): TGTGCCAGCAGTTACTCGCGACGCGGGAGTGACTACGAGCAGTACTTC. Protein sequence: CASSYSRRGSDYEQYF.

This chain joins TRBV7-8 and TRBJ2-1; a weak D match, TRBD2 (6 bases). CDR3 size: 14 residues. The germline gives CDR1 SGHVS, CDR2 FQNEAQ. V lost 3 bases, J lost 7 bases, and 13 bases lay in between. CDR3 amino acids: CASSFMVGGNEQFF. The CDR3, as DNA: TGTGCCAGCAGCTTTATGGTCGGAGGGAATGAGCAGTTCTTC.

The rearrangement links TRBV18 to TRBJ1-1, with 7 bases lining up with TRBD1. Losses at the gene ends were 3 bases for V and 5 bases for J; bases not matched to a gene: 6. The germline V gene has CDR1 KGHSH and CDR2 LQKENI. The CDR3 loop spans 14 amino acids. CDR3 nucleotides: TGTGCCAGCTCACCTGAGACAGGGTGGACTGAAGCTTTCTTT. This translates into CASSPETGWTEAFF.

This clone was seen only a few times. V is TRBV4-3 and J is TRBJ2-7, with TRBD1 matching over 8 bases. This CDR3 comprises 15 residues. V shed 0 bases, J shed 5 bases, and the junction held 6 bases outside the gene matches. Per the germline V gene, CDR1 is LGHNA and CDR2 is YSLEER. CDR3 nucleotide sequence: TGCGCCAGCAGCCAAGAAAAAGGACAGGGCCACGAGCAGTACTTC. It specifies CASSQEKGQGHEQYF.